One sample yielded the 20 T cell receptor beta chains listed below, sequenced in a study of blood T cell repertoires in COVID-19. Sequencing used immunoSEQ multiplex PCR; TCRdb keeps in-frame clones, though not all of them. The table includes 230,000 or so clones, about 90% detected once. Sequenced input: peripheral blood. These receptors were obtained from a woman aged 60-75 years with COVID-19, enrolled during active disease.

This chain links TRBV11-2 with TRBJ2-1, with D uncertain. Germline values: CDR1 SGHAT, CDR2 FQNNGV. The CDR3 is 14 residues long. V was trimmed by 8 bases and J by 1 base, leaving 12 bases between them. CDR3 DNA: TGTGCCAGCCAAGCGAGCAGTTCCTACAATGAGCAGTTCTTC. This encodes CASQASSSYNEQFF.

This clone was seen just once. As DNA, the CDR3 is TGTGCCAGTAGCTTGAACAGGGGAGGCGGCACCGGGGAGCTGTTTTTT. This encodes CASSLNRGGGTGELFF. The V and J genes are TRBV19 and TRBJ2-2; a possible D gene is TRBD1 (7 bases). Trimming cost V 6 bases and J 4 bases, with 18 bases left between them. The germline gives CDR1 LNHDA, CDR2 SQIVND (reference sequence). The CDR3 extends over 16 amino acids.

The chain couples TRBV19 to TRBJ2-7, with TRBD2 identical over 9 bases. The CDR3 extends over 15 amino acids. CDR1 is LNHDA, CDR2 SQIVND, per germline (reference sequence). The V segment lost 3 bases and the J segment 2 bases; nucleotides outside the gene matches: 5. CDR3 nucleotide sequence: TGTGCCAGTAGTATGGCGGCGGGGGGGCCCTACGAGCAGTACTTC. The encoded protein is CASSMAAGGPYEQYF.

This chain connects TRBV15 to TRBJ1-5; D possibly corresponds to TRBD1 (5 bases). CDR1 and CDR2 (germline): LNHNV, YYDKDF (reference sequence). V was shortened by 5 bases and J by 0 bases, with 11 bases between the two germline ends. There are 15 residues in the CDR3. CDR3 in amino acids: CATSWGEDSNQPQHF. The CDR3 region has the DNA TGTGCCACCAGCTGGGGGGAGGATAGCAATCAGCCCCAGCATTTT.

The chain joins TRBV7-9 to TRBJ2-5; weak D call: TRBD1 (6 bases). The V gene lost 3 bases and the J gene lost 7 bases, with 18 bases spanning the gap. This CDR3 spans 15 amino acids. Germline CDR1 is SEHNR and CDR2 is FQNEAQ (reference sequence). The CDR3 is CASSFSDRPQRTQYF. CDR3 DNA sequence: TGTGCCAGCAGCTTTAGCGACAGGCCCCAGCGGACCCAGTACTTC. The full variable domain, in which reference TRBV7-9 and TRBJ2-5 provide the parts outside the CDR3, is DTGVSQNPRHKITKRGQNVTFRCDPISEHNRLYWYRQTLGQGPEFLTYFQNEAQLEKSRLLSDRFSAERPKGSFSTLEIQRTEQGDSAMYLCASSFSDRPQRTQYFGPGTRLLVL.

This rearrangement joins TRBV29-1 to TRBJ1-2; 7 nucleotides align to TRBD1. The CDR3 is made up of 14 amino acids. CDR1 SQVTM and CDR2 ANQGSEA come from the germline V gene. V lost 6 bases, J lost 8 bases, and 15 bases stayed unmatched. The CDR3 DNA sequence: TGCAGCGTCCCTCGATCCGGACAGGCCCGGGGCTACACCTTC. Amino acids: CSVPRSGQARGYTF.

The V and J genes are TRBV6-2 or TRBV6-3 and TRBJ1-2; TRBD1 matches at 7 bases. Per the germline V gene, CDR1 is MNHEY and CDR2 is SVGEGT. Trimming removed 4 bases from V and 4 bases from J; junction bases left unmatched: 15. The CDR3 is made up of 17 amino acids. CDR3 sequence: CASSLTGQDSPFYGYTF. CDR3 nucleotides: TGTGCCAGCAGTTTAACAGGACAGGATTCCCCCTTCTATGGCTACACCTTC.

The chain couples TRBV7-6 to TRBJ1-5, with 9 positions matching TRBD1. With 5 bases clipped from V and 6 bases from J, the junction kept 17 bases outside the gene matches. Germline assignment: CDR1 SGHVS and CDR2 FNYEAQ. This CDR3 region has 18 residues. The CDR3 DNA sequence: TGTGCCAGCAGCCTGAAGAACCGGGACAGGGTAGCCGGTCAGCCCCAGCATTTT. Amino acids: CASSLKNRDRVAGQPQHF.

The chain has TRBV6-5 and TRBJ1-1; D gene uncertain. The CDR3 is 14 amino acids. V lost 5 bases, J lost 4 bases, and 14 bases lay in between. Germline-derived CDR1 and CDR2 are MNHEY and SVGAGI. CDR3 sequence: CASSQILGGTEAFF. As DNA, the CDR3 is TGTGCCAGCAGTCAGATATTAGGCGGCACTGAAGCTTTCTTT.

The chain links TRBV20-1 to TRBJ2-3; no clear D. The V end was cut by 3 bases, the J end by 2 bases, with 6 bases between. The germline gives CDR1 DFQATT, CDR2 SNEGSKA (reference sequence). There are 12 residues in the CDR3. CDR3 nucleotide sequence: TGCAGTGCTAGTGACCTCACAGATACGCAGTATTTT. Its translation is CSASDLTDTQYF.

This chain uses TRBV27 with TRBJ1-3, with D tentatively TRBD1 (5 bases). The CDR3 has 15 residues. Germline lookup yields CDR1 MNHEY and CDR2 SMNVEV (reference sequence). With 3 bases removed from V and 4 bases from J, the gap between germline ends came to 13 bases. The CDR3 DNA is TGTGCCAGCAGTTTGGGTAGGGGCAGGGGAAACACCATATATTTT. Its translation: CASSLGRGRGNTIYF.

This chain links TRBV19 with TRBJ2-1; 8 nucleotides line up with TRBD2. Germline V gene lookup returns CDR1 LNHDA and CDR2 SQIVND (reference sequence). The CDR3 consists of 16 residues. V dropped 1 base and J dropped 3; count of bases not matched to a gene: 5. The CDR3 is CASSIVSGSLYNEQFF. In DNA form, the CDR3 reads TGTGCCAGTAGTATAGTAAGCGGGAGCCTCTACAATGAGCAGTTCTTC.

The V gene is TRBV5-8, the J gene TRBJ1-4; 10 nucleotides agree with TRBD1. CDR3 length: 17 residues. Per the germline V gene, CDR1 is SGHTS and CDR2 is YDEGEE. The trim removed 7 bases at V and 2 bases at J, leaving 11 bases unmatched. The CDR3 sequence is CASSRGTGVITNEKLFF. CDR3 DNA: TGTGCCAGCTCCCGAGGGACAGGGGTCATCACTAATGAAAAACTGTTTTTT. Variable domain in full (rest from reference TRBV5-8 and TRBJ1-4): EAGVTQSPTHLIKTRGQQATLRCSPISGHTSVYWYQQALGLGLQFLLWYDEGEERNRGNFPPRFSGRQFPNYSSELNVNALELEDSALYLCASSRGTGVITNEKLFFGSGTQLSVL.

The chain combines TRBV12-3 or TRBV12-4 with TRBJ2-2; 7 positions agree with TRBD1. There are 13 residues in the CDR3. The V and J ends lost 7 bases and 7 bases, in that order; junction bases with no gene match: 6. CDR3 in DNA: TGTGCCAGCACTGAGGGGGCAAGCGGGGAGCTGTTTTTT. Protein: CASTEGASGELFF.

The rearrangement links TRBV30 to TRBJ1-3; D not certain. The germline V gene has CDR1 GTSNPN and CDR2 SVGIG (reference sequence). The CDR3 has 13 amino acids. V shed 4 bases and J shed 4 bases, with 11 bases lying between them. The CDR3 region has the DNA TGTGCCTGGACGGGGTATTTAGGAAACACCATATATTTT. Encoded protein: CAWTGYLGNTIYF.

The chain combines TRBV2 with TRBJ2-2; possible D gene TRBD1, 6 bases. This CDR3 has 16 amino acids. Germline CDR1 reads SNHLY; CDR2 reads FYNNEI. V dropped 4 bases and J dropped 2 bases, with 14 bases sitting between them. The CDR3 sequence: CASSVTRGFNTGELFF. In DNA form, the CDR3 reads TGTGCCAGCAGTGTTACCAGGGGTTTTAACACCGGGGAGCTGTTTTTT.

CDR3 nucleotide sequence: TGTGCCAGCAGCTTAGAAGGGGACACAAGTGCCTACGAGCAGTACTTC. Its translation is CASSLEGDTSAYEQYF. This sequence joins TRBV7-9 and TRBJ2-7; D might be TRBD1 (6 bases). CDR3 length: 16 amino acids. Per germline, CDR1 SEHNR and CDR2 FQNEAQ (reference sequence). Trimming pared 1 base from V and 2 bases from J, leaving 15 bases between.

The table lists this clone with a few counts. The chain joins TRBV19 to TRBJ1-2; 7 bases are a match to TRBD1. The V gene's germline CDR1 is LNHDA and CDR2 SQIVND (reference sequence). There are 13 residues in the CDR3. The V gene end was trimmed by 7 bases and the J gene end by 4 bases; junction bases not matched to a gene: 6. CDR3 residues: CASKANRGYGYTF. The CDR3 DNA follows: TGTGCCAGTAAGGCCAACAGGGGCTATGGCTACACCTTC.

The chain carries TRBV30 and TRBJ1-5, with D perhaps TRBD1 (5 bases). V was shortened by 3 bases and J by 3 bases, with 12 bases between the two germline ends. This CDR3 region has 14 residues. Germline values: CDR1 GTSNPN, CDR2 SVGIG (reference sequence). The CDR3 protein is CAWSSGGYNQPQHF. CDR3 DNA sequence: TGTGCCTGGAGCAGTGGGGGGTACAATCAGCCCCAGCATTTT.

The chain recombines TRBV9 with TRBJ1-5, with D possibly TRBD1 on 5 matching bases. Germline V gives CDR1 SGDLS, CDR2 YYNGEE. This CDR3 region has 15 residues. V lost 2 bases and J lost 0, with 9 bases in between. DNA of the CDR3: TGTGCCAGCAGCGTCGGGGGATATAGCAATCAGCCCCAGCATTTT. Its translation is CASSVGGYSNQPQHF.